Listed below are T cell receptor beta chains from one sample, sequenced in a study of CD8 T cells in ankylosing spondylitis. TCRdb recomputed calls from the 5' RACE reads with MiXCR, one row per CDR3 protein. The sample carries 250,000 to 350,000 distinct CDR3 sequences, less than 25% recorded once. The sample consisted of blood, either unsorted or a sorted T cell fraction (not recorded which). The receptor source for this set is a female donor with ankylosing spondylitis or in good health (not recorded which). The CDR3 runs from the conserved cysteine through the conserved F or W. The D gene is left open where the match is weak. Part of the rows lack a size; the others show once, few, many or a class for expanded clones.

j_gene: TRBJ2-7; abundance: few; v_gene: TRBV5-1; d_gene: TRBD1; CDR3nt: TGCGCCAGCAGCTTGAGGGACAGACCCTACGAGCAGTACTTC; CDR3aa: CASSLRDRPYEQYF
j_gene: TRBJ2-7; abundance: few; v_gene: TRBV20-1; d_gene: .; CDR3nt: TGCAGTGCTAGTGGGAGTGGCTACGAGCAGTACTTC; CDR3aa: CSASGSGYEQYF
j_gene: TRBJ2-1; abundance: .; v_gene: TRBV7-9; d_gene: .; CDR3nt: TGTGCCAGCAGCTTAGCTGCCCTCACAGGGTTGAAGCAGTTCTTC; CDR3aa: CASSLAALTGLKQFF
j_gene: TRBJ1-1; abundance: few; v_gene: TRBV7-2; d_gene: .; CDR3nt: TGTGCCAGCAGCTTAGGTGGCAGCGCGAACACTGAAGCTTTCTTT; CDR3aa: CASSLGGSANTEAFF
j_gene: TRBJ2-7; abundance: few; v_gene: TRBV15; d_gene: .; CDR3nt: TGTGCCACCAGCAGACTTAAACAGGGAGACGAGCAGTACTTC; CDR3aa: CATSRLKQGDEQYF
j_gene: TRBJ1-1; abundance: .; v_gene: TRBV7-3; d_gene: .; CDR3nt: TGTGCCAGCAGCTCCCGGGACTGGGCCGCTGAAGCTTTCTTT; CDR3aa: CASSSRDWAAEAFF
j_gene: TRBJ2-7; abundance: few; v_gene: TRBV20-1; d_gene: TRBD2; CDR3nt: TGCAGTGCTAGAGCGGGAGGTCGGTACGAGCAGTACTTC; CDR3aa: CSARAGGRYEQYF
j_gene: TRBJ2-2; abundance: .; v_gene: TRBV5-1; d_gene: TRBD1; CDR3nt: TGCGCCAGCAGTGACTTACAGGGGAGTACCGGGGAGCTGTTTTTT; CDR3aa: CASSDLQGSTGELFF
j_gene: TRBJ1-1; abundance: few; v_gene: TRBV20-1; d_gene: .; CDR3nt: TGCAGTGCTAGACTGCCCACGAACACTGAAGCTTTCTTT; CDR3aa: CSARLPTNTEAFF
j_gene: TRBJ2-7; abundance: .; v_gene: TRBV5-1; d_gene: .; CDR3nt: TGCGCCAGCAGCTTGGAAGGGTTTCTCTACGAGCAGTACTTC; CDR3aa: CASSLEGFLYEQYF
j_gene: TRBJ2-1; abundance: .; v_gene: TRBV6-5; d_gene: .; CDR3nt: TGTGCCAGCAGTTCGGTCAGGGACAATGAGCAGTTCTTC; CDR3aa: CASSSVRDNEQFF
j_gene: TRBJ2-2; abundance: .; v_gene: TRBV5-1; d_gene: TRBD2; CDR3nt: TGCGCCAGCAGCTTGGCGGCTAGCGGAGCCGGGGAGCTGTTTTTT; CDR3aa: CASSLAASGAGELFF
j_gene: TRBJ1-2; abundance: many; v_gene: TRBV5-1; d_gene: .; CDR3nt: TGCGCCAGCATGGGGGGCGGGACGAGAGGATTTTATGGCTACACCTTC; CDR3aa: CASMGGGTRGFYGYTF
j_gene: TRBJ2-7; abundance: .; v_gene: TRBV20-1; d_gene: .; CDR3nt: TGCAGTGCTAGAAGCGCCCCCACGGGGTACGAGCAGTACTTC; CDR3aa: CSARSAPTGYEQYF
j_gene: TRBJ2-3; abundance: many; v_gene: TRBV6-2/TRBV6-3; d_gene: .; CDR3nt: TGTGCCAGCAGTTACTCAATCGGGAGCACAGATACGCAGTATTTT; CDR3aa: CASSYSIGSTDTQYF
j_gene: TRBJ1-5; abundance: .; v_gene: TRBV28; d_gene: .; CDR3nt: TGTGCCAGCAGTTTATTTAGCGGGGGCGGTCAGCCCCAGCATTTT; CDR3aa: CASSLFSGGGQPQHF
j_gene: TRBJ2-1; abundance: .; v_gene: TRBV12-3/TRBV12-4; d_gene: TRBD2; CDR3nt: TGTGCCAGCAGTCGTATAGCGGGAGGGCGGCTTGAGCAGTTCTTC; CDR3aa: CASSRIAGGRLEQFF
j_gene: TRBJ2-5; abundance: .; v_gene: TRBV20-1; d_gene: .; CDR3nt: TGCAGTGCTCAAATCCCAAGAGGGGGCCAAGAGACCCAGTACTTC; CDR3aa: CSAQIPRGGQETQYF
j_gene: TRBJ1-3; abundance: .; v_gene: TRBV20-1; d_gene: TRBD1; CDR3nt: TGCAGTGCTAGAGAGACAGGGGGAAACACCATATATTTT; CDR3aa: CSARETGGNTIYF
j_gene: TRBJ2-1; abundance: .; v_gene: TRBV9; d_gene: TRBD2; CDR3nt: TGTGCCAGCAGCGTAGGGGCGGGAGGGCCGATTGAGCAGTTCTTC; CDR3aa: CASSVGAGGPIEQFF
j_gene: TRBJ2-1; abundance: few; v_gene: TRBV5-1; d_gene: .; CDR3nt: TGCGCCAGCAGGTCCAGGGCCCGTAATGAGCAGTTCTTC; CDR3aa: CASRSRARNEQFF
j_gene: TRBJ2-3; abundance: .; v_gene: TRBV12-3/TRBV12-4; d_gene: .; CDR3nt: TGTGCCAGCCTCACCGGGACAATGGAAGATACGCAGTGTTTT; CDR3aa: CASLTGTMEDTQCF
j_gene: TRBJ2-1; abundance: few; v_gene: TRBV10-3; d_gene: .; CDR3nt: TGTGCCATCCGTGGCGACTTACCGACTAGACGGTACTACAATGAGCAGTTCTTC; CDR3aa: CAIRGDLPTRRYYNEQFF
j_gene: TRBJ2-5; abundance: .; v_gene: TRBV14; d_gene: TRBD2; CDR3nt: TGTGCCAGCAGCCCGTCCCTAGCGGGAGTTGAGACCCAGTACTTC; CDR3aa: CASSPSLAGVETQYF
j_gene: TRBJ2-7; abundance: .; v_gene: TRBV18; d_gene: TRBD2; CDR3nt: TGTGCCAGCTCCCAGTCGGGGCGGGAGCCAGCCGGCGAGCAGTACTTC; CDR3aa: CASSQSGREPAGEQYF
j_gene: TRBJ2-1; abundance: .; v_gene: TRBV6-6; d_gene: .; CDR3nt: TGTGCCAGCAGTTACTCAAAGGGAGAGCAGTTCTTC; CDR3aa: CASSYSKGEQFF
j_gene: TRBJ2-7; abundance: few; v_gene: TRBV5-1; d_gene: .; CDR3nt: TGCGCCAGCAGCTTGGAGGGGGGCGACGAGCAGTACTTC; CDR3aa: CASSLEGGDEQYF
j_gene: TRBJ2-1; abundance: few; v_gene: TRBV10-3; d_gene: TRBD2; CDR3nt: TGTGCCATCAGTGGCGGGCGGGGGGACAATGAGCAGTTCTTC; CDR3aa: CAISGGRGDNEQFF
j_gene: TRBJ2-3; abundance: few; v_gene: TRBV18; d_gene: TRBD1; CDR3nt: TGTGCCAGCTCGAACGCAGGGGGCGATGCAGATACGCAGTATTTT; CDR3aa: CASSNAGGDADTQYF
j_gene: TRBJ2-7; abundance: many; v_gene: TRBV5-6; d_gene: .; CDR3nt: TGTGCCAGCAGCTTAGAACTTACCTACGAGCAGTACTTC; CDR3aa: CASSLELTYEQYF
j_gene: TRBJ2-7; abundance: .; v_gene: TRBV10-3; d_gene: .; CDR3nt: TGTGCCATCAGTGAGTCGAATTCCGGCTCCTACGAGCAGTACTTC; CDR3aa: CAISESNSGSYEQYF
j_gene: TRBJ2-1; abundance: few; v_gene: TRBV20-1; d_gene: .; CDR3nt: TGCAGTGCTAGACGCGTGTACAATGAGCAGTTCTTC; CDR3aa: CSARRVYNEQFF
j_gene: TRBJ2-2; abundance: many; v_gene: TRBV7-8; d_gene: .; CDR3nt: TGTGCCAGCAGCTTACTAGCGCCCGCGAACACCGGGGAGCTGTTTTTT; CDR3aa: CASSLLAPANTGELFF
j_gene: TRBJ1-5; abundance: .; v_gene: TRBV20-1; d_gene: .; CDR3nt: TGCAGTGCTAGAGTTCGTGTCGGAGGTCAGCCCCAGCATTTT; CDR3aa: CSARVRVGGQPQHF
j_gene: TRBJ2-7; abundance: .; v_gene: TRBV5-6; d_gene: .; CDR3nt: TGTGCCAGCAGCTTGTTGACTATTAACGAGCAGTACTTC; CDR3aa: CASSLLTINEQYF
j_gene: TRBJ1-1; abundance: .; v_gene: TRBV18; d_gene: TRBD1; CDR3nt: TGTGCCAGCTCACAGGGACAGGGGGCCACTGAAGCTTTCTTT; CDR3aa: CASSQGQGATEAFF
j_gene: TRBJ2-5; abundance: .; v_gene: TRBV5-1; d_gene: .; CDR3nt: TGCGCCAGCAGCTTGGCCTTACAGGGAGGGCAAGAGACCCAGTACTTC; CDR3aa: CASSLALQGGQETQYF
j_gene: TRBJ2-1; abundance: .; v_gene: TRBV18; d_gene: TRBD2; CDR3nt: TGTGCCAGCTCACCAGGAGCCGACACGGGAGGGTATGAGCAGTTCTTC; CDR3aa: CASSPGADTGGYEQFF
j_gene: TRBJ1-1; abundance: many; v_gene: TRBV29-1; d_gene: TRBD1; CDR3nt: TGCAGCGTCACCGGGACAGGGGCTGAAGCTTTCTTT; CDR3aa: CSVTGTGAEAFF
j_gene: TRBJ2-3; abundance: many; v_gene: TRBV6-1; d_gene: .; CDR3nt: TGTGCCAGCAGTACCGGGACTAGCACAGATACGCAGTATTTT; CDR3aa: CASSTGTSTDTQYF
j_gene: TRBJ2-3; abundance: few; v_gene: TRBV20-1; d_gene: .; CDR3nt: TGCAGTGCAACAGGGTCTCGAGATACGCAGTATTTT; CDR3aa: CSATGSRDTQYF
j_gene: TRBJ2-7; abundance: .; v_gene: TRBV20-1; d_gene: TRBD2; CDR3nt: TGCAGTGCTGAGCGGGAGTACGAGCAGTACTTC; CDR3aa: CSAEREYEQYF
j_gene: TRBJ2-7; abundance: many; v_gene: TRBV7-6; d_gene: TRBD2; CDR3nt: TGTGCCAGCAGCTCTAGCGGGGTAAGCTCCTACGAGCAGTACTTC; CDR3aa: CASSSSGVSSYEQYF
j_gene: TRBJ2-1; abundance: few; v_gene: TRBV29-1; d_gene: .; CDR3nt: TGCAGCGTTGAACCCCCCCAGCGGCCCTACAATGAGCAGTTCTTC; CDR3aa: CSVEPPQRPYNEQFF
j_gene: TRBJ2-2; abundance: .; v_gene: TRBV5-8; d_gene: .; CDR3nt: TGTGCCAGCAGCTTGGCGGGACTGAACACCGGGGAGCTGTTTTTT; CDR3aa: CASSLAGLNTGELFF
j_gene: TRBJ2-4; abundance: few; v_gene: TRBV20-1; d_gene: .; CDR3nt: TGCAGTGCTAGTCGCAGTCGTCAAAACATTCAGTACTTC; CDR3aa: CSASRSRQNIQYF
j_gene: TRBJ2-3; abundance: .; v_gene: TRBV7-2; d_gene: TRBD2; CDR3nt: TGTGCCAGCAGCTTCCTCCCGGGACTAGCGGGTAGAACGGGTAGTAGCACAGATACGCAGTATTTT; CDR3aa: CASSFLPGLAGRTGSSTDTQYF
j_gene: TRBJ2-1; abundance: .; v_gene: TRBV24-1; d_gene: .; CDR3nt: TGTGCCACCAGTGATTCAGGCCTGACGGGGAATGAGCAGTTCTTC; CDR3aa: CATSDSGLTGNEQFF
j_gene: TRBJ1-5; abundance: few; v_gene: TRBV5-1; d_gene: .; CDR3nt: TGCGCCAGCAGCTTGATTGGGGGGGATCAGCCCCAGCATTTT; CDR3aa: CASSLIGGDQPQHF